This T cell receptor (beta chain) was documented in a study of blood T cells in healthy people across ages. For the second PCR, which ran for about 6 to 12 cycles, a sample-barcoded 5' primer and a J-beta primer mix were used. TCRdb re-called the 5' RACE reads through MiXCR, storing one row per CDR3 protein. The profile shows under 850,000 distinct CDR3 sequences, roughly 40% of them singletons. This clonotype appeared a few times. The clonotype was recovered from a man aged 18 to 30 in good health. Sample: blood.

The CDR3 DNA reads as TGTGCCAGCAGCCCCCTGGGACAGGACTACAATGAGCAGTTCTTC. Encoded protein: CASSPLGQDYNEQFF. The chain combines TRBV9 with TRBJ2-1, with TRBD1 matching over 8 bases. V lost 4 bases, J lost 3 bases, and 6 bases stayed unmatched. This CDR3 region has 15 residues. Germline lookup yields CDR1 SGDLS and CDR2 YYNGEE.